This TCR beta chain was profiled in a study of shared clonotypes between healthy human individuals. Study-level background: The study drew on two women and a few men aged 18 to 49 as donors. Study-wide findings and caveats: Several donors shared about 5% of their naive CD4 clonotypes.

Deep was the level at which the assay was run. Per the original methods: ImmunoSEQ output lacked quality scores and full-length reads, limiting matched filtering. Repertoires were generated with immunoSEQ multiplex PCR, while TCRdb's copy carries only in-frame clones and drops some. V and J calls and clone size follow that table, whereas D and trimming were derived from the DNA. This table has some 800,000 clones, about 92% appearing once. CD45RO-negative cells were positively selected for CCR7, leaving out terminally differentiated effector memory CD45RA+ cells. Deletions cut 2 bases from V and 7 bases from J, with 15 bases between. The CDR3 covers 13 residues. The V gene's germline CDR1 is GTSNPN and CDR2 SVGIG (reference sequence). Regarding this clone: The antigen is unknown.

The sequenced material came from naive CD8+ T cells sorted from blood. This clonotype was sampled from a man aged 25-40 years in good health. V usage is TRBV30 and J usage is TRBJ2-7, with D perhaps matching TRBD1 (7 bases). The CDR3 loop reads CAWSYYPGGEQYF. Written as DNA, the CDR3 is TGTGCCTGGAGTTACTACCCAGGGGGGGAGCAGTACTTC.